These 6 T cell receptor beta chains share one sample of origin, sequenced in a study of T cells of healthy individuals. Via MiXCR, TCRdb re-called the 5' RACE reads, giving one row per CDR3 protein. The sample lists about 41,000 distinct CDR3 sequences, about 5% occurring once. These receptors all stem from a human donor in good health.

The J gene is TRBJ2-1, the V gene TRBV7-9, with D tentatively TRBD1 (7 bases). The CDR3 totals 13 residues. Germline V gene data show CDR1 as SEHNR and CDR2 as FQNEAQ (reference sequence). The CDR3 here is CVGGGAGFDEQFF. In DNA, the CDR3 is TGTGTCGGAGGGGGCGCTGGTTTCGATGAGCAGTTCTTC. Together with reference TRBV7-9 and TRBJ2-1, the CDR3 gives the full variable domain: DTGVSQNPRHKITKRGQNVTFRCDPISEHNRLYWYRQTLGQGPEFLTYFQNEAQLEKSRLLSDRFSAERPKGSFSTLEIQRTEQGDSAMYLCVGGGAGFDEQFFGPGTRLTVL.

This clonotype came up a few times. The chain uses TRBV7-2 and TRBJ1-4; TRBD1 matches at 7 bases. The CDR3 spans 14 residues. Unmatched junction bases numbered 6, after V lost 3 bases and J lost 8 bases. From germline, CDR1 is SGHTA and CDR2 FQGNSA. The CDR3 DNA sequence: TGTGCCAGCAGCTTCCAAACAGGGGTCGAAAAACTGTTTTTT. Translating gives CASSFQTGVEKLFF.

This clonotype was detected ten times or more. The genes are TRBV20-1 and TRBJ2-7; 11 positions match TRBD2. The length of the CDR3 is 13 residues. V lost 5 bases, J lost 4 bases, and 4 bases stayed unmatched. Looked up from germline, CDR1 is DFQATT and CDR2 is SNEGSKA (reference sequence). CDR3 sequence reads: CSAPLAGGYEQYF. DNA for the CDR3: TGCAGTGCTCCTTTAGCGGGAGGGTACGAGCAGTACTTC.

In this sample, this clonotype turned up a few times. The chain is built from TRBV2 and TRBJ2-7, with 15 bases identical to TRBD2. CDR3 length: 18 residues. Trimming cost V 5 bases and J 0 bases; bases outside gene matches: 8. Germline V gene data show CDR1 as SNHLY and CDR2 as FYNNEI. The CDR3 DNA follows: TGTGCCAGCAGTCCCGGACTAGCGGGAGGGCCCTACTCCTACGAGCAGTACTTC. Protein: CASSPGLAGGPYSYEQYF.

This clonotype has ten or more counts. CDR3 sequence reads: CASRGLAGSYNEQFF. The CDR3 nucleotides read TGTGCCAGCAGGGGACTAGCGGGCTCCTACAATGAGCAGTTCTTC. The chain has TRBV12-3 or TRBV12-4 and TRBJ2-1; 12 bases fit TRBD2. This CDR3 comprises 15 residues. The ends lost 6 bases at V and 0 bases at J; junction bases unmatched: 0.

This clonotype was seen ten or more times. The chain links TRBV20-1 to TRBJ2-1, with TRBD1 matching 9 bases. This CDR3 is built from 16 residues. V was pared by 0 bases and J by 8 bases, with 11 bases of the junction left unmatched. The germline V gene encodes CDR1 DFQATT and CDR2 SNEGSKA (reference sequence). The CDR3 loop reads CSARDHGTGRPDEQFF. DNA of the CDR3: TGCAGTGCTAGAGATCATGGGACAGGGAGGCCAGATGAGCAGTTCTTC.